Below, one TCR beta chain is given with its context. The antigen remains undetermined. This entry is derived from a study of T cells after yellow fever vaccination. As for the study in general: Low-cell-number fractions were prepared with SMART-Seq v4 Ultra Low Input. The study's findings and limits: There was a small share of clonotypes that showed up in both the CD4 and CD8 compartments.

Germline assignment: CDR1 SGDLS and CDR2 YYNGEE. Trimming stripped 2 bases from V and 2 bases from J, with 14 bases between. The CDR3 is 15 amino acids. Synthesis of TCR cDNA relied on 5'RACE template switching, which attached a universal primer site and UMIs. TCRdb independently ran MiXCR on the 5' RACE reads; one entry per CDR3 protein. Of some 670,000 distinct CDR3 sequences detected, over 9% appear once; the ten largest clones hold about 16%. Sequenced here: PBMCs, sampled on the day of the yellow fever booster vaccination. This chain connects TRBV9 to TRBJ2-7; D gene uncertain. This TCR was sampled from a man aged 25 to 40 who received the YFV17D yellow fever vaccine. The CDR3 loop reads CASSVSGGVTYEQYF. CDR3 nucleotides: TGTGCCAGCAGCGTTTCTGGCGGCGTTACCTACGAGCAGTACTTC.